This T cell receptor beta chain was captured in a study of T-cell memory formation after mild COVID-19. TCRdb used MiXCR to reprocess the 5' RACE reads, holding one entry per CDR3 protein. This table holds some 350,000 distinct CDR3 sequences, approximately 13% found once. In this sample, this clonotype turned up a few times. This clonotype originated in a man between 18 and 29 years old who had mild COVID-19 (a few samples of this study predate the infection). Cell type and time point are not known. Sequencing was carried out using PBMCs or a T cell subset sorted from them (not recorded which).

The CDR3 sequence is CASTLSGFDGYTF. CDR3 nucleotide sequence: TGTGCCAGCACCCTGTCGGGATTCGACGGCTACACCTTC. This chain links TRBV7-9 with TRBJ1-2; D is undetermined. V was cut by 7 bases and J by 8 bases, with 17 bases left in between. CDR3 length: 13 amino acids. Germline V gene data show CDR1 as SEHNR and CDR2 as FQNEAQ (reference sequence).